There are many counts of the clone carrying this TCR beta chain. The source of the sample is a study of T cells in Graves' hyperthyroidism and ophthalmopathy. Study information: Prior to any treatment, at the point of initial diagnosis, peripheral blood was collected.

V was pared by 2 bases and J by 4 bases, with 10 bases between. The CDR3 spans 14 residues. Germline assignment: CDR1 SGHTA and CDR2 FQGNSA. Hyperthyroidism was newly diagnosed in patients aged 18 to 65 (duration under 2 months). Exclusions: uncontrolled infection, other autoimmune disease, pregnancy, lactation. Researchers amplified the TCR beta CDR3 regions from RNA transcripts. The HTBI primer set drove a first-round RT-PCR of the TCR CDR3. TCRdb reanalysed the multiplex PCR reads using MiXCR and keeps one entry per CDR3 protein. Here the sample spans fewer than 450,000 distinct CDR3 sequences, 17% being singletons.

This clonotype was sampled from a woman aged 25 to 39 with Graves' hyperthyroidism that later progressed to Graves' ophthalmopathy. The sequencing input was blood. This chain uses TRBV7-2 with TRBJ2-3, with D possibly being TRBD2 (5 bases). CDR3 amino acids: CASSLTGFADTQYF. Written as DNA, the CDR3 is TGTGCCAGCAGCTTAACGGGATTCGCAGATACGCAGTATTTT. Together with reference TRBV7-2 and TRBJ2-3, the CDR3 gives the full variable domain: GAGVSQSPSNKVTEKGKDVELRCDPISGHTALYWYRQSLGQGLEFLIYFQGNSAPDKSGLPSDRFSAERTGGSVSTLTIQRTQQEDSAVYLCASSLTGFADTQYFGPGTRLTVL.